This T cell receptor (beta chain) appears in the sequencing data of a study of T cell changes during pregnancy in multiple sclerosis. The table lists this clone with a few counts. Per germline, CDR1 GTSNPN and CDR2 SVGIG (reference sequence). The CDR3 totals 13 residues. J was trimmed by 10 bases and V by 8 bases; bases with no gene match: 10. Repertoires were generated with immunoSEQ multiplex PCR, while TCRdb's copy carries only in-frame clones and drops some. The sample records about 3,500 clones, approximately 90% being singletons. V gene TRBV30 combines with J gene TRBJ2-1; 11 positions agree with TRBD2. The source material was CD8+ T cells from peripheral blood mononuclear cells, sampled in the first trimester of pregnancy. The clonotype originates from a female donor in good health, enrolled as a control in a pregnancy study. CDR3 coding DNA: TGTGCCCGTCGCGGGACTAGCGGTTGGGAGCAGTTCTTC. Amino acids: CARRGTSGWEQFF.